This passage covers 27 T cell receptor beta chains from one sample sequenced in a study of blood T cell repertoires in COVID-19 (TCRdb year 2020). Libraries were built with the immunoSEQ multiplex PCR assay. TCRdb carries this immuneACCESS record with in-frame sequences only. Its versions omit some clonotypes, under half of them owing to an unresolved V gene in the studies checked, with the rest unexplained. This sample is represented by roughly 140,000 clones; around 76% of them were singletons. Together, the top ten hold about 4% of the sample. The specimen was peripheral blood. Receptors originate from a man in his sixties with acute or convalescent COVID-19.

V is TRBV5-1 and J is TRBJ2-5, with D perhaps matching TRBD1 (6 bases). V was pared by 4 bases and J by 4 bases, with 17 bases between. Per the germline V gene, CDR1 is SGHRS and CDR2 is YFSETQ. The CDR3 consists of 15 residues. The CDR3 loop reads CASSPQGQGRETQYF. CDR3 DNA sequence: TGCGCCAGCAGCCCCCAGGGGCAGGGACGAGAGACCCAGTACTTC. The entire variable domain, with the rest obtained from reference TRBV5-1 and TRBJ2-5, is as follows: KAGVTQTPRYLIKTRGQQVTLSCSPISGHRSVSWYQQTPGQGLQFLFEYFSETQRNKGNFPGRFSGRQFSNSRSEMNVSTLELGDSALYLCASSPQGQGRETQYFGPGTRLLVL.

V usage is TRBV24-1 and J usage is TRBJ2-2; TRBD1 is a possible D gene (6 bases). With 6 bases removed from V and 1 base from J, the gap between germline ends came to 14 bases. The germline V gene encodes CDR1 KGHDR and CDR2 SFDVKD. This CDR3 contains 16 residues. The CDR3 is CATSTSGAKNTGELFF. The CDR3 bases are TGTGCCACCAGTACCTCAGGGGCTAAGAACACCGGGGAGCTGTTTTTT.

J is TRBJ2-1 and V is TRBV18, with TRBD2 matching 11 bases. V was pared by 2 bases and J by 7 bases, with 7 bases of the junction left unmatched. The germline CDR1 and CDR2 sequences are KGHSH and LQKENI. The CDR3 has 16 residues. Written as DNA, the CDR3 is TGTGCCAGCTCACCAAAGATTAGCGGGAGGGTAAATGAGCAGTTCTTC. Translating gives CASSPKISGRVNEQFF.

The chain links TRBV2 to TRBJ1-2; TRBD1 matches 7 bases. This CDR3 region has 13 residues. Germline V lookup: CDR1 SNHLY, CDR2 FYNNEI. The V and J ends lost 6 bases and 3 bases, in that order; junction bases with no gene match: 4. CDR3 sequence (DNA): TGTGCCAGCAGACCCGACAGGGACTATGGCTACACCTTC. Residues: CASRPDRDYGYTF.

This clone was recorded many times. The CDR3 sequence is CASSQEGLAFSYEQYF. CDR3 in DNA: TGTGCCAGCAGCCAAGAAGGACTAGCGTTCTCCTACGAGCAGTACTTC. V and J are TRBV4-2 and TRBJ2-7; 9 nucleotides line up with TRBD2. The V segment lost 0 bases and the J segment 0 bases; nucleotides outside the gene matches: 3. Looked up from germline, CDR1 is LGHNA and CDR2 is YNFKEQ. The CDR3 loop spans 16 amino acids.

A single count supports this clone. The chain carries TRBV9 and TRBJ2-2, with 8 bases aligning to TRBD2. Trimming removed 4 bases from V and 2 bases from J; junction bases left unmatched: 10. The CDR3 consists of 17 residues. Germline V gives CDR1 SGDLS, CDR2 YYNGEE. CDR3 sequence reads: CASSPGLSGGNTGELFF. CDR3 coding DNA: TGTGCCAGCAGCCCCGGACTGAGCGGGGGTAACACCGGGGAGCTGTTTTTT.

This chain connects TRBV27 to TRBJ2-1; 8 positions agree with TRBD1. V gave up 3 bases and J gave up 4 bases; unmatched junction bases: 2. CDR1 is MNHEY and CDR2 is SMNVEV in the germline V gene (reference sequence). The length of the CDR3 is 14 residues. This chain's CDR3 is CASSLDRAYNEQFF. The CDR3 coding sequence is TGTGCCAGCAGTTTGGACAGGGCTTACAATGAGCAGTTCTTC.

This clone was counted a few times. V and J are TRBV6-5 and TRBJ2-3; 9 nucleotides match TRBD2. Germline V gene data show CDR1 as MNHEY and CDR2 as SVGAGI. This CDR3 has 15 amino acids. The V gene end was trimmed by 5 bases and the J gene end by 4 bases; junction bases not matched to a gene: 7. The CDR3 reads CASSPAGGGPDTQYF. The CDR3 DNA reads TGTGCCAGCAGTCCGGCGGGGGGGGGTCCAGATACGCAGTATTTT.

This rearrangement joins TRBV28 to TRBJ2-2; D possibly corresponds to TRBD2 (6 bases). Germline-derived CDR1 and CDR2 are MDHEN and SYDVKM. Trimming took off 8 bases at V and 0 bases at J, with 16 bases between the two ends. The CDR3 is made up of 16 amino acids. CDR3 coding DNA: TGTGCCAGCTTGGGAGGAGTTGAAGCGAACACCGGGGAGCTGTTTTTT. Its translation: CASLGGVEANTGELFF.

This clone is a singleton in its sample. This chain connects TRBV5-1 to TRBJ2-1, with D possibly being TRBD2 (6 bases). Trimming shortened V by 0 bases and J by 0 bases, and 16 bases separated the two germline ends. The CDR3 spans 18 residues. CDR1 and CDR2 from the germline V gene are SGHRS and YFSETQ. The CDR3 loop reads CASSLVASARSSYNEQFF. CDR3 nucleotide sequence: TGCGCCAGCAGCTTGGTGGCTAGCGCCCGAAGCTCCTACAATGAGCAGTTCTTC.

This clone is a singleton in its sample. The CDR3 spells CASSIDSNSPLHF. CDR3 in DNA: TGTGCCAGCAGTATTGACAGTAATTCACCCCTCCACTTT. The chain couples TRBV5-6 to TRBJ1-6; a possible D gene is TRBD1 (5 bases). The germline V gene has CDR1 SGHDT and CDR2 YYEEEE. This CDR3 has 13 residues. Trimming removed 5 bases from V and 6 bases from J, with 9 bases in between. Variable domain in full (rest from reference TRBV5-6 and TRBJ1-6): DAGVTQSPTHLIKTRGQQVTLRCSPKSGHDTVSWYQQALGQGPQFIFQYYEEEERQRGNFPDRFSGHQFPNYSSELNVNALLLGDSALYLCASSIDSNSPLHFGNGTRLTVT.

Here the CDR3 DNA reads TGTGCCAGCAGTGTTCAAGCGGGAGGGCCGACCGGGGAGCTGTTTTTT. This sequence encodes CASSVQAGGPTGELFF. The chain is built from TRBV2 and TRBJ2-2; 10 positions agree with TRBD2. This CDR3 contains 16 residues. The V gene end was trimmed by 4 bases and the J gene end by 5 bases; junction bases not matched to a gene: 7. Germline CDR1 and CDR2: SNHLY and FYNNEI.

Only a few counts were recorded for this clone. The rearrangement joins TRBV18 to TRBJ1-2; 7 bases are shared with TRBD1. V gave up 0 bases and J gave up 5 bases; unmatched junction bases: 6. The CDR3 contains 15 residues. The germline CDR1 and CDR2 sequences are KGHSH and LQKENI. For the CDR3, the DNA is TGTGCCAGCTCACCACCGGCAGGGGGGACTTATGGCTACACCTTC. Translated: CASSPPAGGTYGYTF.

The rearrangement uses TRBV7-2 and TRBJ1-5; weak D call: TRBD1 (5 bases). The CDR3 runs to 12 residues. Per germline, CDR1 SGHTA and CDR2 FQGNSA. Trimming shortened V by 4 bases and J by 9 bases, and 10 bases separated the two germline ends. The CDR3 reads CASSSMGGPQHF. The CDR3 region has the DNA TGTGCCAGCAGCTCGATGGGGGGGCCCCAGCATTTT. The variable domain in full, with the rest retrieved from reference TRBV7-2 and TRBJ1-5, is GAGVSQSPSNKVTEKGKDVELRCDPISGHTALYWYRQSLGQGLEFLIYFQGNSAPDKSGLPSDRFSAERTGGSVSTLTIQRTQQEDSAVYLCASSSMGGPQHFGDGTRLSIL.

There are a few counts of this clone. Other DNA sequences in the same sample also yield this CDR3. The V gene is TRBV7-8, the J gene TRBJ2-1; 9 bases match TRBD1. The trim removed 3 bases at V and 8 bases at J, leaving 20 bases unmatched. CDR1 SGHVS and CDR2 FQNEAQ come from the germline V gene. The CDR3 runs to 19 residues. The CDR3 region is CASSFRTGVSGTEGDEQFF. The CDR3 bases are TGTGCCAGCAGCTTTAGGACAGGGGTTTCCGGGACCGAGGGCGATGAGCAGTTCTTC.

The chain uses TRBV30 and TRBJ2-7; a possible D gene is TRBD1 (6 bases). Per the germline V gene, CDR1 is GTSNPN and CDR2 is SVGIG (reference sequence). V gave up 2 bases and J gave up 6 bases, with 11 bases separating them. CDR3 length: 12 amino acids. CDR3 in DNA: TGTGCCTGGAGTCCAGGGGCGGGCGAGCAGTACTTC. This sequence encodes CAWSPGAGEQYF.

The chain is built from TRBV7-8 and TRBJ2-1; TRBD2 matches at 9 bases. Germline assignment: CDR1 SGHVS and CDR2 FQNEAQ. V trimming: 2 bases; J trimming: 7 bases; junction bases outside the gene matches: 12. The CDR3 runs 17 residues. CDR3 coding DNA: TGTGCCAGCAGCTTAAGGGTAGCGGGAGAGTTAGAAAATGAGCAGTTCTTC. The encoded protein is CASSLRVAGELENEQFF.

CDR3 sequence: CAWTMGTFNYGYTF. In nucleotides, the CDR3 is TGTGCCTGGACTATGGGCACCTTTAACTATGGCTACACCTTC. The chain recombines TRBV30 with TRBJ1-2; no firm D call. The V gene's germline CDR1 is GTSNPN and CDR2 SVGIG (reference sequence). There are 14 residues in the CDR3. Trimming shortened V by 4 bases and J by 1 base, and 13 bases separated the two germline ends. Looking up the rest from reference TRBV30 and TRBJ1-2 gives the full variable domain: SQTIHQWPATLVQPVGSPLSLECTVEGTSNPNLYWYRQAAGRGLQLLFYSVGIGQISSEVPQNLSASRPQDRQFILSSKKLLLSDSGFYLCAWTMGTFNYGYTFGSGTRLTVV.

The chain recombines TRBV28 with TRBJ2-7; 11 bases are a match to TRBD2. The CDR3 consists of 14 residues. V lost 7 bases and J lost 4; bases outside the gene matches: 6. Germline V lookup: CDR1 MDHEN, CDR2 SYDVKM. DNA of the CDR3: TGTGCCAGCACCCTACTAGCGGGAGATTACGAGCAGTACTTC. Translation: CASTLLAGDYEQYF. Using reference TRBV28 and TRBJ2-7 for the parts outside the CDR3, the full variable domain is DVKVTQSSRYLVKRTGEKVFLECVQDMDHENMFWYRQDPGLGLRLIYFSYDVKMKEKGDIPEGYSVSREKKERFSLILESASTNQTSMYLCASTLLAGDYEQYFGPGTRLTVT.

The chain recombines TRBV18 with TRBJ2-5, with D possibly being TRBD1 (6 bases). Germline CDR1 reads KGHSH; CDR2 reads LQKENI. The CDR3 runs 16 residues. V gave up 5 bases and J gave up 1 base, with 17 bases separating them. The CDR3 DNA is TGTGCCAGCTCATCGAACAGTCCAGGGGCCCAAGAGACCCAGTACTTC. It encodes CASSSNSPGAQETQYF.

This chain joins TRBV6-5 and TRBJ2-2, with 8 bases lining up with TRBD2. J lost 10 bases, V lost 6 bases, and 7 bases had no gene match. This CDR3 is 13 amino acids long. Germline V gene sequence: CDR1 MNHEY, CDR2 SVGAGI. The CDR3 region is CASRWTSSQELFF. CDR3 nucleotide sequence: TGTGCCAGCAGGTGGACTAGCAGTCAGGAGCTGTTTTTT.

Only one count was recorded for this clone. V and J are TRBV7-2 and TRBJ2-7; the D gene is possibly TRBD2 (5 bases). CDR3 length: 13 amino acids. Germline loops: CDR1 SGHTA, CDR2 FQGNSA. With 4 bases removed from V and 3 bases from J, the gap between germline ends came to 10 bases. The DNA of the CDR3 is TGTGCCAGCAGCTGGGCCGGGGACTACGAGCAGTACTTC. It codes for CASSWAGDYEQYF. Variable domain in full (rest from reference TRBV7-2 and TRBJ2-7): GAGVSQSPSNKVTEKGKDVELRCDPISGHTALYWYRQSLGQGLEFLIYFQGNSAPDKSGLPSDRFSAERTGGSVSTLTIQRTQQEDSAVYLCASSWAGDYEQYFGPGTRLTVT.

This clone showed up just once. This chain uses TRBV28 with TRBJ2-5; D is perhaps TRBD1 (6 bases). Trimming cost V 6 bases and J 5 bases, with 22 bases left between them. The CDR3 is 16 residues long. Looked up from germline, CDR1 is MDHEN and CDR2 is SYDVKM. CDR3 coding DNA: TGTGCCAGCAGCCTGAGGGGGACCCCGACGAAGGAGACCCAGTACTTC. Translation: CASSLRGTPTKETQYF.

This clone has only a few counts. The chain joins TRBV12-5 to TRBJ2-1; no clear D gene. The CDR3 is made up of 16 amino acids. CDR1 and CDR2 (germline): LGHNT, FRNRAP. Trimming took 4 bases from V and 0 from J, leaving 13 bases between them. The chain's CDR3 is CASGSPTVPSYNEQFF. The CDR3 DNA sequence: TGTGCTAGTGGTTCGCCCACGGTACCCTCCTACAATGAGCAGTTCTTC.

The CDR3 region is CASRDSFSPNEQFF. In DNA, the CDR3 is TGTGCCAGCAGGGATAGTTTTAGCCCCAATGAGCAGTTCTTC. The chain combines TRBV6-4 with TRBJ2-1, with D unclear. V was trimmed by 6 bases and J by 6 bases, leaving 15 bases between them. CDR1 and CDR2 from the germline V gene are MRHNA and SNTAGT. This CDR3 has 14 amino acids.

CDR3 sequence: CASKDSAGWNSPLHF. The CDR3 bases are TGTGCCAGTAAAGATTCGGCAGGGTGGAATTCACCCCTCCACTTT. V and J are TRBV19 and TRBJ1-6; a weak D match, TRBD1 (5 bases). Trimming shortened V by 7 bases and J by 7 bases, and 17 bases separated the two germline ends. Germline V gives CDR1 LNHDA, CDR2 SQIVND (reference sequence). This CDR3 is 15 amino acids long.

The chain couples TRBV19 to TRBJ2-1; 11 nucleotides line up with TRBD2. Germline loops: CDR1 LNHDA, CDR2 SQIVND (reference sequence). The length of the CDR3 is 16 residues. V gave up 3 bases and J gave up 10 bases; unmatched junction bases: 11. CDR3 residues: CASSIEGTSGPWEQFF. The CDR3 nucleotides read TGTGCCAGTAGTATTGAAGGGACTAGCGGACCGTGGGAGCAGTTCTTC.